The rows below give T cell receptor beta chains drawn from one sample of a study of blood T cell repertoires in COVID-19. TCRdb's table, derived via immunoSEQ multiplex PCR, lists solely in-frame clones and lacks some. The data show 110,000 or so clones, 75% to 90% seen once. The sequenced material came from peripheral blood. The receptors were sampled from a man between 65 and 85 years old with active or convalescent COVID-19. Each CDR3 is given with its conserved first and last residue. A D gene is named only where the DNA matches it firmly. The size of a clone is reported for some rows only, either as once, few or many, or as a class for expanded clones.

NA,NA,TRBJ2-1,TRBV21-1,TGTGCCAGCAGCAAAGCGCCACTAGCGGGAGGGGTTGGAAATGAGCAGTTCTTC,CASSKAPLAGGVGNEQFF
NA,NA,TRBJ2-1,TRBV5-1,TGCGCCAGCAGCTTGGCACTAGCTAACAATGAGCAGTTCTTC,CASSLALANNEQFF
NA,TRBD1,TRBJ1-6,TRBV6-5,TGTGCCAGCGGGGACAGCTCAAGCAATAATTCACCCCTCCACTTT,CASGDSSSNNSPLHF
NA,TRBD1,TRBJ2-7,TRBV5-1,TGCGCCAGCAGCTTCTCAGGGGGCGGCTACGAGCAGTACTTC,CASSFSGGGYEQYF
few,NA,TRBJ1-2,TRBV7-2,TGTGCCAGCAGCTTCACAGGGCAGTATGGCTACACCTTC,CASSFTGQYGYTF
NA,NA,TRBJ1-6,TRBV27,TGTGCCAGCAGTTTATCCCCAGGGTGGGATTCACCCCTCCACTTT,CASSLSPGWDSPLHF
NA,NA,TRBJ1-6,TRBV28,TGTGCCAGCAGATCAATAGCCAAGGCTCTCGGGGGGCCGAATAATTCACCCCTCCACTTT,CASRSIAKALGGPNNSPLHF
NA,TRBD1,TRBJ1-5,TRBV19,TGTGCCAGTAGGGCCGGACAGGGGGGAAATCAGCCCCAGCATTTT,CASRAGQGGNQPQHF
NA,TRBD2,TRBJ2-1,TRBV5-4,TGTGCCAGCAGAGCCGGGACTAGCGGGTACAATGAGCAGTTCTTC,CASRAGTSGYNEQFF
NA,TRBD1,TRBJ1-3,TRBV28,TGTGCCAGCAGTTCCTTACCGGGACAGGTTGGGGACACCATATATTTT,CASSSLPGQVGDTIYF
NA,TRBD2,TRBJ2-3,TRBV9,TGTGCCAGCAGCGTAGTAGGTAGCGGGTGGGCGGATACGCAGTATTTT,CASSVVGSGWADTQYF
NA,NA,TRBJ1-1,TRBV28,TGTGCCAGCAGCCCGGCGGGGGCCTCTCGGGGCACTGAAGCTTTCTTT,CASSPAGASRGTEAFF
NA,NA,TRBJ1-2,TRBV10-3,TGTGCCATCAGTGATGACATAACCTCCCACGGCTACACCTTC,CAISDDITSHGYTF
once,NA,TRBJ2-5,TRBV24-1,TGTGCCACCAGTGATTCCAGGCAACTAGGGGAGACCCAGTACTTC,CATSDSRQLGETQYF
once,NA,TRBJ2-3,TRBV7-9,TGTGCCAGCAGGGGCGGGAAGACAGATACGCAGTATTTT,CASRGGKTDTQYF
NA,NA,TRBJ2-3,TRBV18,TGTGCCAGCTCCCCGGCCGGAGGGAGCCAGTTCACAGATACGCAGTATTTT,CASSPAGGSQFTDTQYF
NA,NA,TRBJ1-2,TRBV5-6,TGTGCCAGCAGCCGGTTGGGGAGTCAAGCTGCCGGATATGGCTACACCTTC,CASSRLGSQAAGYGYTF
NA,NA,TRBJ1-1,TRBV10-1,TGCGCCAGTACAGGCGAGAACACTGAAGCTTTCTTT,CASTGENTEAFF
once,TRBD2,TRBJ2-3,TRBV5-1,TGCGCCAGCAGCTTGGAGAGCTCGGGAGCGGCGGGAGGGTTAGATACGCAGTATTTT,CASSLESSGAAGGLDTQYF
NA,NA,TRBJ2-7,TRBV27,TGTGCCAGCAGTCCTAAGGCGGGGTCTTACTACGAGCAGTACTTC,CASSPKAGSYYEQYF
NA,NA,TRBJ1-1,TRBV28,TGTGCCAGCAGAATGGCAGGGGAGAACACTGAAGCTTTCTTT,CASRMAGENTEAFF
NA,NA,TRBJ1-5,TRBV30,TGTGCCTGGAGTAGCCAGGAGGGTCAGCCCCAGCATTTT,CAWSSQEGQPQHF
NA,NA,TRBJ2-1,TRBV5-1,TGCGCCAGCAGCCGGGAGTCCTACAATGAGCAGTTCTTC,CASSRESYNEQFF
once,TRBD2,TRBJ2-1,TRBV10-3,TGTGCCATCAGTGAGTCCGGCGGGAGCTCCTACAATGAGCAGTTCTTC,CAISESGGSSYNEQFF
NA,NA,TRBJ1-6,TRBV28,TGTGCCAGCAGGTGGACAGAGAATTCACCCCTCCACTTT,CASRWTENSPLHF
NA,TRBD1,TRBJ1-2,TRBV25-1,TGTGCCAGCAGTACAGGGACAGGGAACTATGGCTACACCTTC,CASSTGTGNYGYTF
NA,NA,TRBJ2-7,TRBV7-6,TGTGCCAGCAGTCTTTATCCTAATCCAGGGTACGAGCAGTACTTC,CASSLYPNPGYEQYF
once,NA,TRBJ1-2,TRBV6-5,TGTGCCAGCAGTTACGCGGAGAACTATGGCTACACCTTC,CASSYAENYGYTF
NA,NA,TRBJ1-4,TRBV14,TGTGCCAGCAGCCAACGACAGTGGACTAATGAAAAACTGTTTTTT,CASSQRQWTNEKLFF
NA,NA,TRBJ2-7,TRBV12-3/TRBV12-4,TGTGCCGTGGCAGGGTCGAGAGAGCAGTACTTC,CAVAGSREQYF
NA,TRBD2,TRBJ2-1,TRBV24-1,TGTGCCACCAGTCCTACCGGACTAGCGGGCCTAAAGGGGTACAATGAGCAGTTCTTC,CATSPTGLAGLKGYNEQFF
NA,NA,TRBJ2-7,TRBV6-2/TRBV6-3,TGTGCCAGCAGTCACGCGTATAGCGGAAATTCCTACGAGCAGTACTTC,CASSHAYSGNSYEQYF
few,NA,TRBJ2-2,TRBV6-1,TGTGCCAGCAGTGAAGTCGGGGAAACCGGGGAGCTGTTTTTT,CASSEVGETGELFF